Listed here are 7 T cell receptor beta chains from one sample, sequenced in a study of T cell repertoires in cytomegalovirus infection. TCRdb reprocessed the reads via MiXCR and lists one record per CDR3 protein. The sample holds approximately 100,000 distinct CDR3 sequences; around 22% are singletons and the top ten take about 39%. The source material was CD8+ T cells from PBMCs. The source of these receptors is a human donor in good health (CMV status not recorded). Some clones in this sample may be carry-over from other donors' samples.

This chain connects TRBV12-3 or TRBV12-4 to TRBJ1-1; 7 nucleotides agree with TRBD1. The junction had 11 bases not matched to a gene; V was cut back by 4 bases and J by 6 bases. This CDR3 contains 15 residues. The CDR3 sequence is CASSSLGGGAAEAFF. CDR3 in DNA: TGTGCCAGCAGTTCATTGGGAGGGGGCGCGGCTGAAGCTTTCTTT.

This clonotype was seen only a few times. V gene TRBV28 combines with J gene TRBJ1-5; TRBD1 matches at 9 bases. V dropped 5 bases and J dropped 4; count of bases not matched to a gene: 6. The CDR3 spans 15 residues. Germline V lookup: CDR1 MDHEN, CDR2 SYDVKM. The CDR3 region is CASSLYGQGNQPQHF. CDR3 coding DNA: TGTGCCAGCAGTCTATACGGACAGGGGAATCAGCCCCAGCATTTT.

In its sample, this clonotype was seen many times. The chain is built from TRBV19 and TRBJ1-1; no clear D gene. Trimming cost V 2 bases and J 2 bases, with 9 bases left between them. This CDR3 is 14 amino acids long. CDR1 LNHDA and CDR2 SQIVND come from the germline V gene (reference sequence). The CDR3 loop is CASSIRRGNTEAFF. Written as DNA, the CDR3 is TGTGCCAGTAGTATAAGACGAGGCAACACTGAAGCTTTCTTT.

The chain combines TRBV12-3 or TRBV12-4 with TRBJ1-2; the D is unclear. CDR3 length equals 17 residues. The ends were cut back, 5 bases at V and 4 bases at J, with 23 bases in the middle. The CDR3 coding sequence is TGTGCCAGCAGTGGCCCCCCGACGGAACAAATTGGCTATGGCTACACCTTC. Its protein is CASSGPPTEQIGYGYTF.

This clonotype was seen a few times. V usage is TRBV5-4 and J usage is TRBJ2-7; 7 bases match TRBD1. With V trimmed by 0 bases and J by 1 base, 1 base remained unmatched. The CDR3 is 14 residues long. CDR1 and CDR2 (germline): SGHNT, YYREEE (reference sequence). The CDR3 nucleotides are TGTGCCAGCAGCTTGGGGGGACAGTCCTACGAGCAGTACTTC. It yields the protein CASSLGGQSYEQYF.

The chain uses TRBV28 and TRBJ2-7; perhaps TRBD2 as D (6 bases). Trimming pared 6 bases from V and 4 bases from J, leaving 19 bases between. CDR3 length: 15 amino acids. Per the germline V gene, CDR1 is MDHEN and CDR2 is SYDVKM. CDR3 DNA sequence: TGTGCCAGCAGAACCGGGACTGCGAGGTCGTACGAGCAGTACTTC. Its protein product is CASRTGTARSYEQYF.

In regard to this clonotype: This clone may be a read error of a much larger clone one base away. The CDR3 here is CASGLEREGLNEQFF. The CDR3 DNA reads as TGTGCCAGCGGCTTAGAGCGGGAGGGCCTCAATGAGCAGTTCTTC. The rearrangement links TRBV7-6 to TRBJ2-1; 10 nucleotides line up with TRBD2. CDR1 is SGHVS, CDR2 FNYEAQ, per germline. CDR3 length: 15 amino acids.